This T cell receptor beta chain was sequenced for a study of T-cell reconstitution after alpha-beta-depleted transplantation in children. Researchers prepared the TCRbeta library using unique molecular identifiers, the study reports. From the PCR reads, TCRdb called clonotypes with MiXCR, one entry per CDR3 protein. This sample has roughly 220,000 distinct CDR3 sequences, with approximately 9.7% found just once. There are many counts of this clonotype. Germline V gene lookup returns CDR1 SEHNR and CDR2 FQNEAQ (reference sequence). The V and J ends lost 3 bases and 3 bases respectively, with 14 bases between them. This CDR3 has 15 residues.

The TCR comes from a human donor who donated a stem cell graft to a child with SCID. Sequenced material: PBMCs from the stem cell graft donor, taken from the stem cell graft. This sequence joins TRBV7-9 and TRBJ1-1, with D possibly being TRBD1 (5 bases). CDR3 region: CASSFGGGWDTEAFF. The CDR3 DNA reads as TGTGCCAGCAGCTTCGGTGGGGGGTGGGACACTGAAGCTTTCTTT. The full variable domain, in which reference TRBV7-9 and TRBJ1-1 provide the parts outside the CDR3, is DTGVSQNPRHKITKRGQNVTFRCDPISEHNRLYWYRQTLGQGPEFLTYFQNEAQLEKSRLLSDRFSAERPKGSFSTLEIQRTEQGDSAMYLCASSFGGGWDTEAFFGQGTRLTVV.